The 23 T cell receptor beta chains reported below all come from one sample, sequenced in a study of T-cell memory formation after mild COVID-19. One entry per CDR3 protein, called by TCRdb with MiXCR from the 5' RACE reads. The repertoire holds 70,000 to 100,000 distinct CDR3 sequences, with around 15% as singletons. Sample: PBMCs or a T cell subset sorted from them (not recorded which). The origin of the receptors is a man aged 18 to 29 who had mild COVID-19 (a few samples of this study predate the infection). Cell type and time point are not known.

In this sample, this clonotype turned up many times. CDR3 bases: TGTGCCAGCAGTAATAACAGGGCTGGGGCCAACGTCCTGACTTTC. Its protein is CASSNNRAGANVLTF. J is TRBJ2-6 and V is TRBV6-6; TRBD1 is a possible D gene (6 bases). This CDR3 is built from 15 residues. Trimming cost V 5 bases and J 2 bases, with 10 bases left between them. Germline V gives CDR1 MNHNY, CDR2 SVGAGI (reference sequence).

This clonotype has only a few counts. This rearrangement joins TRBV10-3 to TRBJ2-3; 8 bases agree with TRBD1. The CDR3 has 15 residues. Unmatched junction bases numbered 7, after V lost 4 bases and J lost 4 bases. The V gene's germline CDR1 is ENHRY and CDR2 SYGVKD. CDR3 in DNA: TGTGCCATCAGTGTCGGACAGGGCATCGCAGATACGCAGTATTTT. Translated, it gives CAISVGQGIADTQYF.

V gene TRBV25-1 combines with J gene TRBJ2-7, with unresolved D. CDR1 MGHDK and CDR2 SYGVNS come from the germline V gene. This CDR3 comprises 15 residues. V lost 6 bases and J lost 3, with 18 bases in between. This CDR3 is CASRTPAGGDYEQYF. The CDR3 DNA is TGTGCCAGCAGGACCCCCGCCGGTGGGGACTACGAGCAGTACTTC.

Only a few counts were recorded for this clonotype. The chain couples TRBV9 to TRBJ2-3; D unclear. Germline CDR1 reads SGDLS; CDR2 reads YYNGEE. V lost 0 bases and J 5 bases, leaving 16 bases between the germline ends. The CDR3 covers 16 residues. The CDR3 region is CASSVGLVGAEDTQYF. In DNA form, the CDR3 reads TGTGCCAGCAGCGTAGGATTGGTGGGCGCCGAAGATACGCAGTATTTT.

About this clonotype: An end of the junction does not agree with germline; a read error may underlie this. This sequence joins TRBV7-2 and TRBJ2-5, with TRBD2 identical over 9 bases. The germline V gene encodes CDR1 SGHTA and CDR2 FQGNSA. The CDR3 length is 16 residues. The CDR3 DNA follows: TGTGCCAGCAGCATAGCGGGGGCCAACTCCTGGGAGACCCAGTACTTC. Translating it yields CASSIAGANSWETQYF. The variable domain in full, completed from reference TRBV7-2 and TRBJ2-5, reads GAGVSQSPSNKVTEKGKDVELRCDPISGHTALYWYRQSLGQGLEFLIYFQGNSAPDKSGLPSDRFSAERTGGSVSTLTIQRTQQEDSAVYLCASSIAGANSWETQYFGPGTRLLVL.

This clonotype was counted between two and nine times. The rearrangement links TRBV27 to TRBJ2-1, with D possibly TRBD2 on 5 matching bases. The V end was cut by 6 bases, the J end by 4 bases, with 13 bases between. The CDR3 has 14 amino acids. CDR1 is MNHEY and CDR2 is SMNVEV in the germline V gene (reference sequence). CDR3 nucleotides: TGTGCCAGCAGGTTCCCGGGGTCTTACAATGAGCAGTTCTTC. Its translation: CASRFPGSYNEQFF.

The V call is TRBV4-1, the J call TRBJ2-3; TRBD2 matches 10 bases. The CDR3 sequence is 18 residues long. Germline CDR1 reads MGHRA; CDR2 reads YSYEKL. J gave up 7 bases and V 4 bases, and 17 bases lay outside the gene matches. CDR3 DNA sequence: TGCGCCAGCAGCCCGGGCCTCGCTAGCGGGGGCCGCACGAATACGCAGTATTTT. Translated: CASSPGLASGGRTNTQYF.

This clonotype occurred a few times. This chain uses TRBV2 with TRBJ2-5; D unresolved. Germline V CDR1 and CDR2: SNHLY, FYNNEI. CDR3 length equals 14 residues. The V end was cut by 4 bases, the J end by 2 bases, with 11 bases between. The CDR3 sequence: CASSGSGPQETQYF. The CDR3 nucleotides read TGTGCCAGCAGTGGTTCTGGCCCACAAGAGACCCAGTACTTC.

This clonotype has only a few counts. The chain uses TRBV19 and TRBJ2-3; 8 bases fit TRBD1. The CDR3 runs 15 residues. Germline CDR1 is LNHDA and CDR2 is SQIVND (reference sequence). Germline trimming cut 5 bases from V and 2 bases from J; bases unmatched to any gene: 6. DNA for the CDR3: TGTGCCAGTAGTGAGGGGCAGGGGGCCACAGATACGCAGTATTTT. Translating gives CASSEGQGATDTQYF.

A few counts support this clonotype. V usage is TRBV6-2 or TRBV6-3 and J usage is TRBJ2-2, with D tentatively TRBD1 (5 bases). Trimming left V 0 bases short and J 0 bases short, with 11 bases between. Germline V gene sequence: CDR1 MNHEY, CDR2 SVGEGT. The CDR3 is made up of 17 amino acids. In DNA, the CDR3 is TGTGCCAGCAGTTACTCGGTCGACAGCGCGAACACCGGGGAGCTGTTTTTT. Encoded protein: CASSYSVDSANTGELFF.

The chain is built from TRBV12-3 or TRBV12-4 and TRBJ2-7; a possible D gene is TRBD2 (6 bases). The CDR3 covers 12 residues. V lost 4 bases to trimming and J lost 6 bases, with 10 bases between them. CDR3 loop: CASSWGETEQYV. CDR3 bases: TGTGCCAGCAGTTGGGGGGAAACCGAGCAGTACGTC.

The chain carries TRBV7-9 and TRBJ2-2; 8 bases line up with TRBD2. The V segment lost 10 bases and the J segment 6 bases; nucleotides outside the gene matches: 7. The CDR3 spans 13 residues. Germline V gene data show CDR1 as SEHNR and CDR2 as FQNEAQ (reference sequence). The DNA of the CDR3 is TGTGCCATCACTAGCGGCGGGGCCGGGGAGCTGTTTTTT. Translated, it gives CAITSGGAGELFF.

This clonotype was observed a handful of times. This sequence joins TRBV20-1 and TRBJ1-1; D is undetermined. Germline values: CDR1 DFQATT, CDR2 SNEGSKA (reference sequence). V lost 6 bases to trimming and J lost 0 bases, with 5 bases between them. The CDR3 length is 11 residues. In nucleotides, the CDR3 is TGCAGTGCCCCCTTGAACACTGAAGCTTTCTTT. The encoded protein is CSAPLNTEAFF.

CDR3 coding DNA: TGTGCCAGCAGTTTAGTGCTCCCGAACACCGGGGAGCTGTTTTTT. Protein product: CASSLVLPNTGELFF. The chain employs TRBV12-3 or TRBV12-4 and TRBJ2-2; the D is unclear. This CDR3 has 15 residues. The V end lost 1 base, the J end lost 0 bases, and 6 bases lay between the germline ends.

This clonotype was recorded a few times. The chain recombines TRBV7-3 with TRBJ2-2, with 9 bases lining up with TRBD1. CDR3 length: 17 amino acids. CDR1 is SGHTA and CDR2 is FQGTGA in the germline V gene. With 5 bases clipped from V and 7 bases from J, the junction kept 14 bases outside the gene matches. Written as DNA, the CDR3 is TGTGCCAGCAGCCGCCCCGTCGACAGGGGGAATAACGGGGAGCTGTTTTTT. This codes for CASSRPVDRGNNGELFF.

V gene TRBV4-2 combines with J gene TRBJ1-1; 12 bases are a match to TRBD1. The CDR3 runs 17 residues. Trimming cost V 6 bases and J 4 bases; bases outside gene matches: 12. Germline-derived CDR1 and CDR2 are LGHNA and YNFKEQ. The CDR3 bases are TGTGCCAGCAGTCCCGCCGGGACAGGGGGCGCGGGCACTGAAGCTTTCTTT. Amino acid sequence: CASSPAGTGGAGTEAFF.

J is TRBJ2-3 and V is TRBV6-2 or TRBV6-3; D is unclear. V was clipped by 5 bases and J by 6 bases, with 15 bases between them. The CDR3 is 14 residues long. Germline V CDR1 and CDR2: MNHEY, SVGEGT. CDR3 region: CASSPQLRTDTQYF. CDR3 sequence (DNA): TGTGCCAGCAGTCCCCAACTACGAACCGATACGCAGTATTTT.

The J gene is TRBJ2-1, the V gene TRBV7-9, with 8 bases fitting TRBD1. CDR3 length: 15 amino acids. In germline, CDR1 is SEHNR, CDR2 FQNEAQ (reference sequence). Trimming cost V 5 bases and J 5 bases; bases outside gene matches: 8. Written as DNA, the CDR3 is TGTGCCAGCAGCAAAAGGACAGGGAAAAACAATGAGCAGTTCTTC. It encodes CASSKRTGKNNEQFF.

The V call is TRBV6-4, the J call TRBJ2-7, with TRBD1 matching over 9 bases. The CDR3 is made up of 13 amino acids. The trim removed 5 bases at V and 4 bases at J, leaving 3 bases unmatched. Germline CDR1 is MRHNA and CDR2 is SNTAGT. The CDR3 loop is CASSTDRGYEQYF. CDR3 nucleotides: TGTGCCAGCAGTACGGACAGGGGATACGAGCAGTACTTC.

The chain joins TRBV19 to TRBJ2-1; TRBD2 matches at 8 bases. Germline assignment: CDR1 LNHDA and CDR2 SQIVND (reference sequence). The V gene end was trimmed by 4 bases and the J gene end by 9 bases; junction bases not matched to a gene: 8. The length of the CDR3 is 14 residues. CDR3 coding DNA: TGTGCCAGTAGTACCGGGACTAGTTCAGTTGAGCAGTTCTTC. Translating gives CASSTGTSSVEQFF.

The gene calls are TRBV7-9 and TRBJ1-6; D is undetermined. The CDR3 contains 16 residues. Germline loops: CDR1 SEHNR, CDR2 FQNEAQ (reference sequence). Trimming removed 3 bases from V and 14 bases from J, with 23 bases in between. The chain's CDR3 is CASSFHQPGPASALHF. The CDR3 region has the DNA TGTGCCAGCAGCTTTCATCAACCGGGCCCCGCGTCGGCCCTCCACTTT.

This clonotype was detected many times. V is TRBV6-2 or TRBV6-3 and J is TRBJ1-1; D is unclear. The germline V and J ends were trimmed by 7 bases and 1 base, with 7 bases remaining between them. Germline V gives CDR1 MNHEY, CDR2 SVGEGT. The CDR3 is made up of 12 amino acids. The CDR3 region is CASTPGNTEAFF. In DNA, the CDR3 is TGTGCCAGCACGCCAGGGAACACTGAAGCTTTCTTT.

At least ten counts were recorded for this clonotype. The V call is TRBV5-1, the J call TRBJ2-7; 8 bases agree with TRBD1. The CDR3 sequence is 15 residues long. Trimming cost V 4 bases and J 2 bases; bases outside gene matches: 8. CDR1 and CDR2 from the germline V gene are SGHRS and YFSETQ. DNA of the CDR3: TGCGCCAGCAGCCCGGGGACAGGAGCCCCCTACGAGCAGTACTTC. Its translation: CASSPGTGAPYEQYF.